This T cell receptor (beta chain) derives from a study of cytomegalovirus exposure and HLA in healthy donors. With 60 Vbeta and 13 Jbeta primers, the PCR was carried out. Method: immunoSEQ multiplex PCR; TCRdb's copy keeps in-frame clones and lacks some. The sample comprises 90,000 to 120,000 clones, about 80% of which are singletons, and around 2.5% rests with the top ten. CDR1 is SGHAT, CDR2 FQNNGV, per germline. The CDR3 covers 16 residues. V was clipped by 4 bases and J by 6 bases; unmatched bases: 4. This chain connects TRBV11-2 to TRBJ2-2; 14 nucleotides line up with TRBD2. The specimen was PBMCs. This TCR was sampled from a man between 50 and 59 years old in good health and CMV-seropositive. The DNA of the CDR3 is TGTGCCAGCAGCTCGTGGACTAGCGGGAGGTCCGGGGAGCTGTTTTTT. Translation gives CASSSWTSGRSGELFF.